These T cell receptor beta chains were read from a single sample in a study of blood T cell repertoires in COVID-19. Produced via immunoSEQ multiplex PCR; TCRdb's table is partial and in-frame only. The sample has some 160,000 clones, roughly 85% seen once; the top ten hold about 20%. The sequencing sample was made of PBMCs or T cells enriched from blood (not recorded which). These receptors all stem from a woman in her 70s in a cohort exposed to, infected with or recovered from COVID-19 (not recorded which). CDR3s include the opening cysteine and the closing phenylalanine or tryptophan. Part of the rows lack a size; the others show once, few, many or a class for expanded clones.

>NA|TRBJ2-1|TRBV28
CASSLFPGQGVNEQFF
>few|TRBJ2-1|TRBV6-6
CASSAGDYNEQFF
>NA|TRBJ1-1|TRBV7-4
CASSTHSVHEAFF
>few|TRBJ2-2|TRBV13
CASSFTSIGELFF
>NA|TRBJ1-6|TRBV28
CASSLFRTGNSPLHF
>NA|TRBJ2-7|TRBV7-9
CASSFSSGSYEQYF
>NA|TRBJ1-6|TRBV12-5
CASGSVLTPNSPLHF
>NA|TRBJ2-6|TRBV6-1
CASSDEGSGANVLTF
>NA|TRBJ2-2|TRBV2
CASSGLSGLALGTGELFF
>once|TRBJ1-6|TRBV28
CASSLRTGRAPLHF
>NA|TRBJ1-1|TRBV5-1
CASSLLPGANTEAFF
>NA|TRBJ2-1|TRBV5-4
CASSQPGQGWNEQFF
>many|TRBJ1-4|TRBV4-3
CASSQDTSQGNEKLFF
>once|TRBJ2-2|TRBV9
CASRRGRATGELFF
>NA|TRBJ2-1|TRBV2
CASKREGPGEQFF
>few|TRBJ2-7|TRBV2
CASVDTSGSDYEQYF
>NA|TRBJ2-1|TRBV23-1
CASSPGQSSSYNEQFF
>NA|TRBJ2-5|TRBV6-5
CASRPPGQQETQYF
>NA|TRBJ2-1|TRBV5-1
CASSQTGGVYNEQFF
>NA|TRBJ1-3|TRBV27
CASSLAAGNTIYF